The 13 T cell receptor gamma chains below all came from one sample that was sequenced in a study of intestinal T cells in coeliac disease. More than 9 formalin-fixed paraffin-embedded scrolls, each 5 µm thick, supplied each case's genomic DNA. The TRG library came from 150 to 250 ng of biopsy DNA amplified with LymphoTrack primers. TCRdb re-processed the multiplex PCR reads using CATT. The sample includes about 380 gamma-chain clones, 45% to 65% seen only once; the top ten take more than 35%. Sequencing was performed on a duodenal biopsy. These receptors were taken from a human donor who served as a control with a normal duodenal biopsy, not a healthy volunteer.

The chain combines TRGV10 with TRGJP1. TRGV10 carries the ORF label, with uncertain function. V gave up 8 bases and J gave up 12 bases; unmatched junction bases: 13. This CDR3 is 13 amino acids long. The CDR3 spells CAAWEQITGFKIF. In DNA form, the CDR3 reads TGTGCTGCGTGGGAACAAATTACGGGGTTCAAGATATTT.

The chain combines TRGV10 with TRGJ1 or TRGJ2. TRGV10 belongs to the ORF category, with a function that is uncertain. The CDR3 is made up of 12 amino acids. V shed 8 bases and J 7 bases; nucleotides not matched to a gene: 9. The CDR3 DNA is TGTGCTGCGTGGGATCTTTGGTATAAGAAACTCTTT. Its protein is CAAWDLWYKKLF.

This clone was seen a few times. This chain uses TRGV5 with TRGJ1 or TRGJ2. Germline values: CDR1 VINAFY, CDR2 YDVSNSKD. V lost 3 bases, J lost 10 bases, and 6 bases stayed unmatched. CDR3 length equals 11 residues. The CDR3 DNA sequence: TGTGCCACCTGGGACCCGATAAAGAAACTCTTT. Amino acid sequence: CATWDPIKKLF.

V usage is TRGV8 and J usage is TRGJ1 or TRGJ2. Germline V gives CDR1 VENAVY, CDR2 YDSYNSRV. V was clipped by 1 base and J by 10 bases; unmatched bases: 13. The CDR3 length is 14 residues. The CDR3 DNA reads as TGTGCCACCTGGGATAGACGCGGGGTTATAAAGAAACTCTTT. Protein sequence: CATWDRRGVIKKLF.

This clone was counted between two and nine times. The TCRdb protein comes from a much larger clone and disagrees with this DNA's translation at residue 7, likely due to a read error; the protein given here is derived from the DNA. The V and J genes are TRGV3 and TRGJ1 or TRGJ2. The CDR3 runs 11 residues. Germline values: CDR1 VTNTFY, CDR2 YDVSTARD (reference sequence). The V segment lost 1 base and the J segment 9 bases; nucleotides outside the gene matches: 3. The chain's CDR3 is CATWDSCKKLF. CDR3 DNA: TGTGCCACCTGGGACAGCTGTAAGAAACTCTTT.

Comments on this clone: A far larger clone is just one base off, so this is likely a read error. The sample has other DNA sequences that encode this CDR3 too. V is TRGV9 and J is TRGJ1 or TRGJ2. The CDR3 length is 16 residues. Germline V gives CDR1 GITISATS, CDR2 ISYDGTV (reference sequence). This chain's CDR3 is CALWEADLPNYYKKLF. For the CDR3, the DNA is TGTGCCTTGTGGGAGGCGGACCTCCCGAATTACTATAAGAAACTCTTT.

The chain recombines TRGV10 with TRGJ1 or TRGJ2. TRGV10 is an ORF, with its function uncertain. The CDR3 has 11 residues. Germline trimming cut 13 bases from V and 3 bases from J; bases unmatched to any gene: 7. The CDR3, as DNA: TGTGCTGGCGTGGCTTATTATAAGAAACTCTTT. Protein sequence: CAGVAYYKKLF.

Notes on this clone: TCRdb records a much larger clone's protein for this DNA, with a difference at residue 10 that likely arises from a read error; the protein given is the translation of the DNA. The genes are TRGV9 and TRGJ1 or TRGJ2. Germline values: CDR1 GITISATS, CDR2 ISYDGTV (reference sequence). The CDR3 length is 13 residues. The CDR3 nucleotides read TGTGCCTTGTGGGAGGTGTTTTATTATAGGAAACTCTTT. Its protein product is CALWEVFYYRKLF.

Comment on this clone: A much bigger clone sits one base away, suggesting this may be a read error. This chain uses TRGV4 with TRGJ1 or TRGJ2. The CDR3 runs to 13 residues. Germline lookup yields CDR1 EGSTGY and CDR2 YDSYTSSV. The CDR3 here is CATWDEGYYKKLF. CDR3 in DNA: TGTGCCACCTGGGATGAGGGCTATTATAAGAAACTTTTT.

About this clone itself: TCRdb shows a much larger clone's protein in place of this DNA's translation, and the two differ at residue 3, likely through a read error; the protein shown is translated from the DNA. The rearrangement links TRGV4 to TRGJP1. This CDR3 comprises 14 residues. From germline, CDR1 is EGSTGY and CDR2 YDSYTSSV. The CDR3 reads CAAWAHTTGWFKIF. The CDR3, as DNA: TGTGCCGCCTGGGCCCATACCACTGGTTGGTTCAAGATATTT.

This clone was picked up a small number of times. This chain joins TRGV10 and TRGJP1. TRGV10 belongs to the ORF category, with a function that is uncertain. The CDR3 totals 14 residues. V lost 8 bases to trimming and J lost 12 bases; unmatched junction nucleotides: 16. This CDR3 is CAAWEQKLRGFKIF. In DNA form, the CDR3 reads TGTGCTGCGTGGGAACAAAAATTACGGGGGTTCAAGATATTT.

The chain combines TRGV10 with TRGJP1. TRGV10 is annotated as an ORF whose role is uncertain. The CDR3 has 13 amino acids. V shed 8 bases, J shed 4 bases, and the junction held 5 bases outside the gene matches. The CDR3 sequence is CAAWGHTGWFKIF. The CDR3 region has the DNA TGTGCTGCGTGGGGCCACACTGGTTGGTTCAAGATATTT.

Only a few counts were recorded for this clone. A far more abundant clone sits one base away, making this likely a read error. This sample includes further DNA sequences coding for the same CDR3. The chain uses TRGV4 and TRGJP1. CDR1 and CDR2 (germline): EGSTGY, YDSYTSSV. The CDR3 totals 14 residues. The CDR3 sequence: CATWAHTTGWFKIF. In DNA, the CDR3 is TGTGCCACCTGGGCCCATACCACTGGTTGGTTCAAGATATTC.